The TCR beta chain under discussion was sequenced for a study of cytomegalovirus exposure and HLA in healthy donors. Study-level results: Some TCR beta chains (over 150 of them) were listed as cytomegalovirus-associated. Presence/absence analyses supposed approximately even sequencing depth among donors. The study found most TCR sequences rare, yet found some public TCRs in many donors.

Amplification used 60 Vbeta primers and 13 Jbeta primers. The assay was immunoSEQ multiplex PCR, and TCRdb's table has in-frame clones only and misses some. The table shows 100,000 to 150,000 clones, with about four fifths occurring only once. On this clone: Its antigen is undetermined.

The V end was cut by 7 bases, the J end by 3 bases, with 10 bases between. This CDR3 spans 12 amino acids. Germline V gives CDR1 SNHLY, CDR2 FYNNEI. Sampled while nominally healthy, donors likely had unrecorded immune exposures. This chain connects TRBV2 to TRBJ2-7, with D perhaps matching TRBD1 (6 bases). Sequenced sample: PBMCs. The sequence derives from a woman in her thirties or forties in good health and CMV-seropositive. CDR3: CASKDSLYEQYF. The CDR3 nucleotides are TGTGCCAGCAAGGACAGCCTCTACGAGCAGTACTTC.